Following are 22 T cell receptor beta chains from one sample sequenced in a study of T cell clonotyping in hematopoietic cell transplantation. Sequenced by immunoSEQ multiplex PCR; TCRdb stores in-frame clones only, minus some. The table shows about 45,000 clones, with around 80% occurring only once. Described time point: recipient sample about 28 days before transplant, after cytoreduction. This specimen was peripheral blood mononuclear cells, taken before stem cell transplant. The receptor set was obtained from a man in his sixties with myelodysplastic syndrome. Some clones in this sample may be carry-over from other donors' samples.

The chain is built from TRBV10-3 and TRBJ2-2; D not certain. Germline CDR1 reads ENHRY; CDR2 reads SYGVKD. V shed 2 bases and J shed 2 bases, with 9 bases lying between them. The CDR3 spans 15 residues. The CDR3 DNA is TGTGCCATCAGTGAGGTAGGCGGTAACACCGGGGAGCTGTTTTTT. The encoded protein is CAISEVGGNTGELFF.

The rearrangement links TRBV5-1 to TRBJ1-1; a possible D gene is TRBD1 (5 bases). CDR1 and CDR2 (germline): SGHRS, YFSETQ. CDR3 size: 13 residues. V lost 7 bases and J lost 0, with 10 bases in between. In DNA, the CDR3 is TGCGCCAGCCGCGGGACGATGAACACTGAAGCTTTCTTT. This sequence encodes CASRGTMNTEAFF.

Here the CDR3 DNA reads TGTGCCAGCAGCCTCGGGGGGGCGGGGGTGACCGGGGAGCTGTTTTTT. Its protein is CASSLGGAGVTGELFF. This chain uses TRBV11-3 with TRBJ2-2; 8 nucleotides line up with TRBD2. Germline trimming cut 5 bases from V and 5 bases from J; bases unmatched to any gene: 10. This CDR3 is built from 16 residues. Germline V lookup: CDR1 SGHNT, CDR2 YENEEA.

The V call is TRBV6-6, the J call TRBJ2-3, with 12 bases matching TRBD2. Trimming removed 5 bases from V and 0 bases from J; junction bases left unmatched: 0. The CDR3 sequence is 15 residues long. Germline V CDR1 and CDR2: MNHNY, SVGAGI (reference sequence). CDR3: CASSGLAGSTDTQYF. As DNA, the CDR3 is TGTGCCAGCAGTGGACTAGCGGGGAGCACAGATACGCAGTATTTT.

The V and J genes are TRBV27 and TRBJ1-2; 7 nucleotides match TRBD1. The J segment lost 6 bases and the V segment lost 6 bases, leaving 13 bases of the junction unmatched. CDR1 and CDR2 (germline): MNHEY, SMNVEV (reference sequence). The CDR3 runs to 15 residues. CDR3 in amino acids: CASSSVPDRADGYTF. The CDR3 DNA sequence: TGTGCCAGCAGCTCTGTTCCCGACAGGGCGGATGGCTACACCTTC.

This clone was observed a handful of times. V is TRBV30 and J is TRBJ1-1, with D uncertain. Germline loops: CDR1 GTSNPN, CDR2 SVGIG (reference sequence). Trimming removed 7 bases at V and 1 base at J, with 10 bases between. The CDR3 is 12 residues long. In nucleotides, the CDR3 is TGTGCCTCCCATAGGAGGAACACTGAAGCTTTCTTT. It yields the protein CASHRRNTEAFF.

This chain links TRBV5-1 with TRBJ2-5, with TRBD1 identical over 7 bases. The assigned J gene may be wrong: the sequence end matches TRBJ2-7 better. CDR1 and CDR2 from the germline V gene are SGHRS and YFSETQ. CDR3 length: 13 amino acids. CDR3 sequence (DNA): TGCGCCAGCAGCTTTCTGACAGGGTACGAGCAGTACTTC. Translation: CASSFLTGYEQYF.

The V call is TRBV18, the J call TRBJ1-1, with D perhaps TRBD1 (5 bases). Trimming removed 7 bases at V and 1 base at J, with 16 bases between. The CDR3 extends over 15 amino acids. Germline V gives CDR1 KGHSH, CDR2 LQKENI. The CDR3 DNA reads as TGTGCCAGCTTTTTCAGCAGGGATTCGAACACTGAAGCTTTCTTT. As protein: CASFFSRDSNTEAFF.

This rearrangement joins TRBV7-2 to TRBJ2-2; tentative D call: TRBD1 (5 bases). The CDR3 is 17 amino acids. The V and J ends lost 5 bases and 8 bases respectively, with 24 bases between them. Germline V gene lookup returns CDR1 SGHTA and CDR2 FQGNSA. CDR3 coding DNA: TGTGCCAGCAGCCACGGAAACGCAGGGTGGGCGGTGGGGGAGCTGTTTTTT. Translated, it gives CASSHGNAGWAVGELFF.

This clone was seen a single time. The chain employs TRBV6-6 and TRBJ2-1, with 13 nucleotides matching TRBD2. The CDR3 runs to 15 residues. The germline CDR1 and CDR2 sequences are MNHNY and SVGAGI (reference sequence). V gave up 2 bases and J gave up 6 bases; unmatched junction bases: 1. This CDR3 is CASSYGTSGANEQFF. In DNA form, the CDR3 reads TGTGCCAGCAGTTACGGGACTAGCGGGGCCAATGAGCAGTTCTTC.

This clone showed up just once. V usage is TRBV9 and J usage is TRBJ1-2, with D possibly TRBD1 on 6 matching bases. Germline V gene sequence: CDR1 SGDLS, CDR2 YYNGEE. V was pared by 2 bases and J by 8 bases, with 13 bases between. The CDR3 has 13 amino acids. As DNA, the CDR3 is TGTGCCAGCAGCGTCGAACAGGGAGAGGGCTACACCTTC. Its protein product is CASSVEQGEGYTF. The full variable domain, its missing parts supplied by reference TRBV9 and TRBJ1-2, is DSGVTQTPKHLITATGQRVTLRCSPRSGDLSVYWYQQSLDQGLQFLIQYYNGEERAKGNILERFSAQQFPDLHSELNLSSLELGDSALYFCASSVEQGEGYTFGSGTRLTVV.

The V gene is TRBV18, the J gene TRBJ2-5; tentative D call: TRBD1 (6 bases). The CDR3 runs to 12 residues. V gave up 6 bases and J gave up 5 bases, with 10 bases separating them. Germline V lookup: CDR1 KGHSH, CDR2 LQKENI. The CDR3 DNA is TGTGCCAGCTCGCTGGGGGCGGAGACCCAGTACTTC. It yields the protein CASSLGAETQYF.

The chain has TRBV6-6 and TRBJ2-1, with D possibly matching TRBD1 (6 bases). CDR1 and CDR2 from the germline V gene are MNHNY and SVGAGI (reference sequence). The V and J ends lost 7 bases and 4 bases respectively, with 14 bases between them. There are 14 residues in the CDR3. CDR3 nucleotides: TGTGCCAGCAATTTACGACAGGCATACAATGAGCAGTTCTTC. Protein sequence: CASNLRQAYNEQFF.

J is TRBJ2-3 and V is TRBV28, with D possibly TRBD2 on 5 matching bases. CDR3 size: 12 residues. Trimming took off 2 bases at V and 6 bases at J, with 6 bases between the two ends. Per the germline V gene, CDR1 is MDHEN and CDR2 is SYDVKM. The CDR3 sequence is CASSLLADTQYF. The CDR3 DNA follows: TGTGCCAGCAGTTTACTAGCTGATACGCAGTATTTT.

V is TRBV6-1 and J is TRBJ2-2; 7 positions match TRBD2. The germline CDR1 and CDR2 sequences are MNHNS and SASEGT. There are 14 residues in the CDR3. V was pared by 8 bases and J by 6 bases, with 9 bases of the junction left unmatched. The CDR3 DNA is TGTGCCAGCGCCGTGGGGGGGTCCCCCGGGGAGCTGTTTTTT. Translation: CASAVGGSPGELFF.

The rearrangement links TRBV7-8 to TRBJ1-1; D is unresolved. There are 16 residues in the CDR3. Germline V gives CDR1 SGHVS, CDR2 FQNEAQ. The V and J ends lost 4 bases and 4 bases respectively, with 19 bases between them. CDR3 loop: CASSSTSNNWATEAFF. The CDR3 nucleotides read TGTGCCAGCAGCTCAACGTCGAACAATTGGGCCACTGAAGCTTTCTTT.

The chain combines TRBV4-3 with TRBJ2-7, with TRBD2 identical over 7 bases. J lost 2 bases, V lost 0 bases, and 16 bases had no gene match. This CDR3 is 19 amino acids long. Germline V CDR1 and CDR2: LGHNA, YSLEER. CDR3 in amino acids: CASSQDLEGRGRRAYEQYF. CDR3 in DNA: TGCGCCAGCAGCCAAGATCTAGAAGGGAGGGGCCGCAGGGCCTACGAGCAGTACTTC.

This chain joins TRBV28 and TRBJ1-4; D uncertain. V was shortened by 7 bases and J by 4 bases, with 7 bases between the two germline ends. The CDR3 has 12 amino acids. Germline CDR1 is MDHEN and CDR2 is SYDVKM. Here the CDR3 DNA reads TGTGCCAGCAATAACCTTAATGAAAAACTGTTTTTT. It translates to CASNNLNEKLFF. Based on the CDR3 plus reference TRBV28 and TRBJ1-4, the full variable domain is DVKVTQSSRYLVKRTGEKVFLECVQDMDHENMFWYRQDPGLGLRLIYFSYDVKMKEKGDIPEGYSVSREKKERFSLILESASTNQTSMYLCASNNLNEKLFFGSGTQLSVL.

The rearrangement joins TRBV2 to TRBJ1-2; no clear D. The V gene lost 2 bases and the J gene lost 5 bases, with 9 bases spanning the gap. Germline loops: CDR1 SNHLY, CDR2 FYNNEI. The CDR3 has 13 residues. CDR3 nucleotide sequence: TGTGCCAGCAGTGAACTGGGCCTTTATGGCTACACCTTC. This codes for CASSELGLYGYTF.

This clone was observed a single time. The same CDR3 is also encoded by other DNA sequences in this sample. The CDR3 protein is CASSLGQSNYGYTF. In nucleotides, the CDR3 is TGTGCCAGCAGCTTAGGACAATCTAACTATGGCTACACCTTC. This chain uses TRBV7-9 with TRBJ1-2, with no clear D. This CDR3 contains 14 residues. Trimming removed 1 base from V and 0 bases from J, with 6 bases in between. Germline CDR1 and CDR2: SEHNR and FQNEAQ (reference sequence). Combining the CDR3 with reference TRBV7-9 and TRBJ1-2 gives the whole variable domain DTGVSQNPRHKITKRGQNVTFRCDPISEHNRLYWYRQTLGQGPEFLTYFQNEAQLEKSRLLSDRFSAERPKGSFSTLEIQRTEQGDSAMYLCASSLGQSNYGYTFGSGTRLTVV.

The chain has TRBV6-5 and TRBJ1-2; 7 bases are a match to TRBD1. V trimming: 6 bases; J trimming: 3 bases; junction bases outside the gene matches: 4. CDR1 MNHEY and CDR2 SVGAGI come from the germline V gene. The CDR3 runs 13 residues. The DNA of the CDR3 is TGTGCCAGCAGGGCGGGACAGCACTATGGCTACACCTTC. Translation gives CASRAGQHYGYTF.

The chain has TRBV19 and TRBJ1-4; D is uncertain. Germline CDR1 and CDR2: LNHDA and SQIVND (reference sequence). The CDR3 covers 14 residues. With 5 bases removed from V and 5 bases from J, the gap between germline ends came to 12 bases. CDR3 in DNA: TGTGCCAGTAGTGAGAATGGAGGGAATGAAAAACTGTTTTTT. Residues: CASSENGGNEKLFF.